Following are 19 T cell receptor beta chains from one sample sequenced in a study of shared clonotypes between healthy human individuals. Measured with immunoSEQ multiplex PCR; TCRdb has only the in-frame clones, and not every one. This sample has around 700,000 clones; about three quarters occur once, and the top ten carry about 1.7%. The sequencing input was memory CD4+ T cells sorted from blood. Subset given: CD45RA-negative fraction. These receptors were taken from a woman aged 25 to 39 in good health.

J is TRBJ2-3 and V is TRBV6-6; 10 nucleotides match TRBD2. The CDR3 sequence is 15 residues long. Germline V gives CDR1 MNHNY, CDR2 SVGAGI (reference sequence). V was clipped by 7 bases and J by 0 bases; unmatched bases: 4. Here the CDR3 DNA reads TGTGCCAGCACCAGTAGCGGGGGGAGCACAGATACGCAGTATTTT. Encoded protein: CASTSSGGSTDTQYF.

The gene calls are TRBV30 and TRBJ2-7, with TRBD1 matching over 7 bases. The CDR3 has 13 amino acids. Germline loops: CDR1 GTSNPN, CDR2 SVGIG (reference sequence). The V and J ends lost 0 bases and 4 bases, in that order; junction bases with no gene match: 3. The CDR3 reads CAWSVAGGYEQYF. CDR3 nucleotide sequence: TGTGCCTGGAGTGTAGCAGGGGGATACGAGCAGTACTTC.

The V call is TRBV30, the J call TRBJ1-2, with TRBD1 as a possible D gene (6 bases). CDR3 length: 12 residues. V was clipped by 4 bases and J by 5 bases, with 11 bases between them. The germline CDR1 and CDR2 sequences are GTSNPN and SVGIG (reference sequence). The CDR3 spells CAWTDSVYGYTF. The DNA of the CDR3 is TGTGCCTGGACGGACAGCGTATATGGCTACACCTTC.

The chain's CDR3 is CATSRAWGSGRAGELFF. Here the CDR3 DNA reads TGTGCCACCAGCAGGGCCTGGGGGAGCGGGAGGGCCGGGGAGCTGTTTTTT. The V gene is TRBV15, the J gene TRBJ2-2; 10 nucleotides match TRBD2. V lost 3 bases, J lost 6 bases, and 10 bases stayed unmatched. CDR3 size: 17 residues. Germline V gene data show CDR1 as LNHNV and CDR2 as YYDKDF (reference sequence).

The rearrangement joins TRBV2 to TRBJ1-1; 9 bases line up with TRBD1. Per germline, CDR1 SNHLY and CDR2 FYNNEI. The trim removed 6 bases at V and 4 bases at J, leaving 9 bases unmatched. This CDR3 contains 15 residues. CDR3 protein: CASREQGARGTEAFF. For the CDR3, the DNA is TGTGCCAGCAGAGAACAGGGGGCGCGGGGCACTGAAGCTTTCTTT.

The chain couples TRBV5-8 to TRBJ2-1, with unresolved D. Trimming removed 4 bases from V and 0 bases from J, with 11 bases in between. The CDR3 contains 15 residues. In germline, CDR1 is SGHTS, CDR2 YDEGEE. The CDR3, as DNA: TGTGCCAGCAGCGCACATGCGGTCTCCTACAATGAGCAGTTCTTC. Translated: CASSAHAVSYNEQFF.

The chain employs TRBV7-2 and TRBJ2-2; TRBD2 is a possible D gene (6 bases). Trimming took off 4 bases at V and 5 bases at J, with 17 bases between the two ends. Germline values: CDR1 SGHTA, CDR2 FQGNSA. The CDR3 has 16 amino acids. The CDR3 is CASSCGARRRTGELFF. The CDR3, as DNA: TGTGCCAGCAGCTGCGGGGCACGGAGAAGAACCGGGGAGCTGTTTTTT.

With respect to this clone: This sample includes further DNA sequences coding for the same CDR3. CDR3 in amino acids: CASSLVGGSTDTQYF. CDR3 DNA: TGCGCCAGCAGCTTGGTTGGTGGTTCGACAGATACGCAGTATTTT. This chain joins TRBV5-1 and TRBJ2-3; D ambiguous. V lost 0 bases to trimming and J lost 3 bases, with 11 bases between them. The CDR3 has 15 residues. The germline V gene has CDR1 SGHRS and CDR2 YFSETQ.

V gene TRBV28 combines with J gene TRBJ2-7; D possibly corresponds to TRBD1 (6 bases). The V end was cut by 6 bases, the J end by 6 bases, with 9 bases between. The CDR3 has 11 residues. CDR1 MDHEN and CDR2 SYDVKM come from the germline V gene. CDR3 residues: CASRGRGEQYF. CDR3 bases: TGTGCCAGCAGAGGCAGGGGCGAGCAGTACTTC.

A note on this clone: The same CDR3 also results from other DNA sequences found in this sample. The chain is built from TRBV7-9 and TRBJ2-7; the D is unclear. The CDR3 has 14 amino acids. The V end was cut by 0 bases, the J end by 0 bases, with 6 bases between. In germline, CDR1 is SEHNR, CDR2 FQNEAQ (reference sequence). This CDR3 reads CASSLAGISYEQYF. The DNA of the CDR3 is TGTGCCAGCAGCTTAGCAGGGATCTCCTACGAGCAGTACTTC.

This clone occurred once. The chain employs TRBV6-4 and TRBJ2-2; D is possibly TRBD1 (5 bases). This CDR3 has 14 amino acids. V was pared by 6 bases and J by 2 bases, with 10 bases between. Germline V CDR1 and CDR2: MRHNA, SNTAGT. CDR3 in amino acids: CASRMTENTGELFF. CDR3 DNA: TGTGCCAGCAGAATGACAGAAAACACCGGGGAGCTGTTTTTT.

This clone was found many times. This chain uses TRBV2 with TRBJ2-2; 8 bases agree with TRBD2. CDR1 and CDR2 from the germline V gene are SNHLY and FYNNEI. This CDR3 is 15 amino acids long. The junction had 6 bases not matched to a gene; V was cut back by 3 bases and J by 6 bases. This CDR3 reads CASSEWLAGSGELFF. The CDR3 bases are TGTGCCAGCAGTGAGTGGCTAGCGGGTTCCGGGGAGCTGTTTTTT.

The V call is TRBV5-1, the J call TRBJ2-2; perhaps D is TRBD1 or TRBD2 (5 bases each). This CDR3 is 13 amino acids long. V gave up 0 bases and J gave up 9 bases, with 9 bases separating them. CDR1 is SGHRS, CDR2 YFSETQ, per germline. CDR3: CASSLVGTRELFF. The DNA of the CDR3 is TGCGCCAGCAGCTTGGTGGGGACGAGGGAGCTGTTTTTT.

The J gene is TRBJ1-4, the V gene TRBV6-5, with 10 bases lining up with TRBD1. Germline lookup yields CDR1 MNHEY and CDR2 SVGAGI. The V segment lost 4 bases and the J segment 8 bases; nucleotides outside the gene matches: 7. There are 15 residues in the CDR3. CDR3 in DNA: TGTGCCAGCAGTTCCCCCGGACAGGGGGAGGAAAAACTGTTTTTT. Translating gives CASSSPGQGEEKLFF.

The genes are TRBV6-1 and TRBJ2-2; unclear D gene. The CDR3 contains 14 residues. Germline assignment: CDR1 MNHNS and CDR2 SASEGT. V was shortened by 7 bases and J by 0 bases, with 9 bases between the two germline ends. The CDR3 sequence is CASTTSPNTGELFF. CDR3 bases: TGTGCCAGCACCACCTCACCGAACACCGGGGAGCTGTTTTTT.

V and J are TRBV11-2 and TRBJ2-7; the match to TRBD2 covers 9 bases. J was trimmed by 4 bases and V by 0 bases; bases with no gene match: 10. The CDR3 runs to 17 residues. Germline CDR1 and CDR2: SGHAT and FQNNGV. CDR3 DNA: TGTGCCAGCAGCTTAGATACCTACGGACTAGCGCGGTACGAGCAGTACTTC. Its protein product is CASSLDTYGLARYEQYF.

The gene calls are TRBV5-1 and TRBJ2-6; TRBD1 matches at 7 bases. Germline V gene sequence: CDR1 SGHRS, CDR2 YFSETQ. This CDR3 contains 17 residues. V shed 2 bases, J shed 0 bases, and the junction held 5 bases outside the gene matches. The CDR3 sequence: CASSFRQGNSGANVLTF. The CDR3, as DNA: TGCGCCAGCAGCTTTCGACAGGGCAACTCTGGGGCCAACGTCCTGACTTTC.

The V call is TRBV9, the J call TRBJ2-1, with D possibly being TRBD2 (6 bases). Trimming took 5 bases from V and 0 from J, leaving 18 bases between them. Germline CDR1 SGDLS, CDR2 YYNGEE. This CDR3 contains 17 residues. The CDR3 DNA is TGTGCCAGCAGTCAATCACTAGCCGTTAGCTCCTACAATGAGCAGTTCTTC. Amino acids: CASSQSLAVSSYNEQFF.

This clone has more than one count but fewer than ten. V is TRBV4-1 and J is TRBJ2-1; D is ambiguous. V was trimmed by 4 bases and J by 0 bases, leaving 16 bases between them. The CDR3 has 17 residues. Germline V CDR1 and CDR2: MGHRA, YSYEKL. The CDR3 nucleotides read TGCGCCAGCAGCCCAACTAACGTCGGTAGCTCCTACAATGAGCAGTTCTTC. Its protein product is CASSPTNVGSSYNEQFF.